The T cell receptor beta chain under discussion was sequenced for a study of blood T cells in healthy people across ages. Study-wide findings and caveats: Bulk PBMC profiling left naive and antigen-experienced comparisons inconclusive. Naive T cell percentage strongly correlated with TCR beta diversity.

In regard to this clonotype: Its antigen is not known.

Together with a sample-barcoded 5' primer, a J-beta primer mix was included in a second PCR lasting about 6 to 11 cycles. TCRdb used MiXCR to reprocess the 5' RACE reads, holding one entry per CDR3 protein. The sample has fewer than 900,000 distinct CDR3 sequences; approximately 39% are singletons. The CDR3 is 13 amino acids. V shed 8 bases and J 10 bases; nucleotides not matched to a gene: 9. The V gene's germline CDR1 is ENHRY and CDR2 SYGVKD. The source is a woman between 55 and 75 years old in good health. Sequenced sample: blood. The chain has TRBV10-3 and TRBJ1-4; 8 nucleotides agree with TRBD1. CDR3 in amino acids: CAIAYDRGGKLFF. The CDR3, as DNA: TGTGCCATCGCTTATGACAGGGGTGGAAAACTGTTTTTT.